A single sample is the source of the 23 T cell receptor beta chains below, sequenced in a study of cytomegalovirus exposure and HLA in healthy donors. Primers included in the PCR were 60 Vbeta and 13 Jbeta primers. Clones were read by immunoSEQ multiplex PCR, and TCRdb kept only the in-frame ones, dropping some. The sample has over 100,000 clones; approximately 66% are singletons. What was sequenced was PBMCs. These receptors were obtained from a woman between 40 and 50 years old in good health and CMV-seropositive.

The chain combines TRBV13 with TRBJ1-1; perhaps TRBD1 as D (6 bases). Per the germline V gene, CDR1 is PRHDT and CDR2 is FYEKMQ (reference sequence). The ends were cut back, 1 base at V and 9 bases at J, with 9 bases in the middle. This CDR3 comprises 12 residues. This chain's CDR3 is CASSLVRGKAFF. In DNA form, the CDR3 reads TGTGCCAGCAGCTTAGTCAGGGGCAAAGCTTTCTTT.

This clone was seen more than once but under ten times. The CDR3 is CASSVALGQGTNEQFF. The CDR3 DNA reads TGTGCCAGCAGCGTAGCTTTGGGACAGGGGACCAATGAGCAGTTCTTC. The V gene is TRBV9, the J gene TRBJ2-1; 10 bases fit TRBD1. Germline CDR1 SGDLS, CDR2 YYNGEE. The CDR3 totals 16 residues. Trimming at V came to 0 bases and at J to 6 bases, leaving 6 bases not matched to a gene.

The V and J genes are TRBV28 and TRBJ2-7; TRBD1 matches 8 bases. Germline V gene sequence: CDR1 MDHEN, CDR2 SYDVKM. This CDR3 is 14 amino acids long. The J segment lost 2 bases and the V segment lost 2 bases, leaving 2 bases of the junction unmatched. The CDR3 DNA follows: TGTGCCAGCAGTTTACAGGGGGCGGCCTACGAGCAGTACTTC. Translation: CASSLQGAAYEQYF.

This chain joins TRBV7-3 and TRBJ2-2; tentative D call: TRBD2 (6 bases). Trimming left V 0 bases short and J 0 bases short, with 8 bases between. The CDR3 totals 16 residues. Per germline, CDR1 SGHTA and CDR2 FQGTGA. CDR3 protein: CASSLTRTTNTGELFF. DNA of the CDR3: TGTGCCAGCAGCTTAACTAGGACTACGAACACCGGGGAGCTGTTTTTT.

V and J are TRBV6-1 and TRBJ2-5; D may be TRBD1 (6 bases). V was shortened by 0 bases and J by 0 bases, with 11 bases between the two germline ends. The CDR3 is 16 amino acids. Looked up from germline, CDR1 is MNHNS and CDR2 is SASEGT. CDR3 region: CASSEAGAGYQETQYF. The CDR3 coding sequence is TGTGCCAGCAGTGAAGCGGGGGCAGGGTACCAAGAGACCCAGTACTTC.

V usage is TRBV5-1 and J usage is TRBJ2-1; 9 nucleotides agree with TRBD1. CDR1 is SGHRS, CDR2 YFSETQ, per germline. CDR3 length equals 13 residues. V was clipped by 3 bases and J by 7 bases; unmatched bases: 2. CDR3 nucleotide sequence: TGCGCCAGCAGCTGGGACAGGGATAATGAGCAGTTCTTC. Translating gives CASSWDRDNEQFF.

The rearrangement uses TRBV15 and TRBJ1-6; a weak D match, TRBD1 (6 bases). The V gene lost 7 bases and the J gene lost 7 bases, with 20 bases spanning the gap. Germline V CDR1 and CDR2: LNHNV, YYDKDF (reference sequence). This CDR3 region has 16 residues. CDR3: CATTPLGRGGNSPLHF. The CDR3 nucleotides read TGTGCCACCACCCCTCTAGGCAGGGGAGGGAATTCACCCCTCCACTTT.

The genes are TRBV19 and TRBJ2-7; possible D gene TRBD1, 6 bases. The germline gives CDR1 LNHDA, CDR2 SQIVND (reference sequence). V was clipped by 5 bases and J by 7 bases, with 18 bases between them. CDR3 length: 14 amino acids. The DNA for the CDR3 is TGTGCCAGTAGTGGAACAGGGTTGGTCGGAGAGCAGTACTTC. Encoded protein: CASSGTGLVGEQYF.

Remarks on this clone: Mismatch with germline at one junction end may stem from a read error. The V call is TRBV4-1, the J call TRBJ1-4; no clear D gene. The germline V gene has CDR1 MGHRA and CDR2 YSYEKL. CDR3 size: 15 residues. CDR3 sequence: CASSQEGSGNEKLSF. CDR3 sequence (DNA): TGCGCCAGCAGCCAGGAGGGTTCGGGTAATGAAAAACTGTCTTTT.

The chain is built from TRBV29-1 and TRBJ2-3; TRBD2 might be the D (7 bases). Trimming cost V 3 bases and J 5 bases, with 18 bases left between them. Germline V gives CDR1 SQVTM, CDR2 ANQGSEA. The CDR3 extends over 15 amino acids. CDR3 sequence reads: CSVDLRGATVDTQYF. The CDR3, as DNA: TGCAGCGTTGACCTCCGGGGGGCCACGGTAGATACGCAGTATTTT.

V and J are TRBV29-1 and TRBJ2-2; 8 bases map to TRBD1. CDR3 length: 14 amino acids. The J segment lost 1 base and the V segment lost 3 bases, leaving 1 base of the junction unmatched. In germline, CDR1 is SQVTM, CDR2 ANQGSEA. The CDR3 loop reads CSVDTGGNTGELFF. In nucleotides, the CDR3 is TGCAGCGTTGATACAGGGGGGAACACCGGGGAGCTGTTTTTT.

This clone was found a few times. In DNA, the CDR3 is TGCAGTGTTTATCAGGGCTACGAGCAGTACTTC. Translating it yields CSVYQGYEQYF. The chain links TRBV20-1 to TRBJ2-7; D perhaps matches TRBD1 (5 bases). In germline, CDR1 is DFQATT, CDR2 SNEGSKA (reference sequence). The CDR3 has 11 amino acids. The V and J ends lost 7 bases and 3 bases respectively, with 10 bases between them.

The rearrangement links TRBV7-9 to TRBJ1-2, with D perhaps TRBD1 (5 bases). The germline gives CDR1 SEHNR, CDR2 FQNEAQ (reference sequence). This CDR3 has 14 residues. Trimming shortened V by 4 bases and J by 4 bases, and 13 bases separated the two germline ends. The CDR3 protein is CASSSDRILYGYTF. As DNA, the CDR3 is TGTGCCAGCAGCTCCGACAGAATCCTCTATGGCTACACCTTC.

The genes are TRBV9 and TRBJ2-7, with TRBD1 matching 9 bases. The CDR3 is 15 amino acids. Unmatched junction bases numbered 2, after V lost 1 base and J lost 0 bases. Germline loops: CDR1 SGDLS, CDR2 YYNGEE. The chain's CDR3 is CASSVSGQGSYEQYF. The DNA for the CDR3 is TGTGCCAGCAGCGTATCGGGACAGGGCTCCTACGAGCAGTACTTC.

V and J are TRBV5-1 and TRBJ2-2, with TRBD1 matching 7 bases. Germline CDR1 SGHRS, CDR2 YFSETQ. The CDR3 runs 16 residues. The J segment lost 0 bases and the V segment lost 4 bases, leaving 6 bases of the junction unmatched. CDR3 in amino acids: CASSLHRGPNTGELFF. Written as DNA, the CDR3 is TGCGCCAGCAGCCTGCACAGGGGACCGAACACCGGGGAGCTGTTTTTT.

This CDR3 reads CASSFTSSSYEQYF. In nucleotides, the CDR3 is TGTGCCAGCAGCTTTACTTCTAGCTCCTACGAGCAGTACTTC. V and J are TRBV11-2 and TRBJ2-7; D call uncertain. CDR3 length: 14 residues. V was pared by 3 bases and J by 0 bases, with 9 bases between. Germline CDR1 reads SGHAT; CDR2 reads FQNNGV.

This clone was counted only a few times. This chain links TRBV30 with TRBJ2-1; D perhaps matches TRBD2 (5 bases). The CDR3 is 13 amino acids. The germline CDR1 and CDR2 sequences are GTSNPN and SVGIG (reference sequence). The germline V and J ends were trimmed by 1 base and 8 bases, with 12 bases remaining between them. The CDR3 DNA reads TGTGCCTGGAGTGCAACCGGGGTGGATGAGCAGTTCTTC. The encoded protein is CAWSATGVDEQFF. Variable domain in full (rest from reference TRBV30 and TRBJ2-1): SQTIHQWPATLVQPVGSPLSLECTVEGTSNPNLYWYRQAAGRGLQLLFYSVGIGQISSEVPQNLSASRPQDRQFILSSKKLLLSDSGFYLCAWSATGVDEQFFGPGTRLTVL.

The gene calls are TRBV28 and TRBJ2-3, with TRBD2 matching over 7 bases. CDR1 and CDR2 (germline): MDHEN, SYDVKM. The CDR3 covers 13 residues. Trimming removed 7 bases from V and 5 bases from J; junction bases left unmatched: 6. CDR3 nucleotides: TGTGCCAGCACCCGGGGGGTGGTAGATACGCAGTATTTT. Its protein is CASTRGVVDTQYF. The variable domain in full, completed from reference TRBV28 and TRBJ2-3, reads DVKVTQSSRYLVKRTGEKVFLECVQDMDHENMFWYRQDPGLGLRLIYFSYDVKMKEKGDIPEGYSVSREKKERFSLILESASTNQTSMYLCASTRGVVDTQYFGPGTRLTVL.

The V gene is TRBV19, the J gene TRBJ2-2; 12 positions match TRBD1. There are 15 residues in the CDR3. The germline V gene encodes CDR1 LNHDA and CDR2 SQIVND (reference sequence). The V gene end was trimmed by 6 bases and the J gene end by 6 bases; junction bases not matched to a gene: 5. DNA for the CDR3: TGTGCCAGTAGCCCGGGACAGGGGGCCGCCGGGGAGCTGTTTTTT. Residues: CASSPGQGAAGELFF.

This clone was counted a few times. CDR3 loop: CASSDQGMNTEAFF. CDR3 DNA: TGCGCCAGCAGTGATCAGGGAATGAACACTGAAGCTTTCTTT. This rearrangement joins TRBV10-1 to TRBJ1-1; D possibly corresponds to TRBD1 (5 bases). CDR1 is WNHNN and CDR2 is SYGVQD in the germline V gene (reference sequence). This CDR3 comprises 14 residues. V dropped 3 bases and J dropped 0 bases, with 8 bases sitting between them.

This clone was observed a few times. The chain employs TRBV6-1 and TRBJ1-5; D uncertain. The germline gives CDR1 MNHNS, CDR2 SASEGT. The CDR3 totals 15 residues. The ends were cut back, 3 bases at V and 5 bases at J, with 14 bases in the middle. CDR3 coding DNA: TGTGCCAGCAGTGAGCACTTGGCGGATCATCAGCCCCAGCATTTT. Translating it yields CASSEHLADHQPQHF.

A note on this clone: Other nucleotide sequences in the sample specify the same CDR3. J is TRBJ1-5 and V is TRBV19; no clear D gene. Germline V CDR1 and CDR2: LNHDA, SQIVND (reference sequence). The V gene lost 3 bases and the J gene lost 0 bases, with 12 bases spanning the gap. CDR3 length: 16 amino acids. CDR3 protein: CASSIMGSGSNQPQHF. The DNA of the CDR3 is TGTGCCAGTAGTATTATGGGGAGTGGTAGCAATCAGCCCCAGCATTTT.

In its sample, this clone was seen a few times. V gene TRBV19 combines with J gene TRBJ1-1; D perhaps matches TRBD1 (5 bases). This CDR3 contains 17 residues. In germline, CDR1 is LNHDA, CDR2 SQIVND (reference sequence). Trimming removed 7 bases from V and 0 bases from J, with 21 bases in between. CDR3 amino acids: CASKGGHEPSLNTEAFF. CDR3 coding DNA: TGTGCCAGTAAAGGCGGACACGAGCCTTCATTGAACACTGAAGCTTTCTTT.